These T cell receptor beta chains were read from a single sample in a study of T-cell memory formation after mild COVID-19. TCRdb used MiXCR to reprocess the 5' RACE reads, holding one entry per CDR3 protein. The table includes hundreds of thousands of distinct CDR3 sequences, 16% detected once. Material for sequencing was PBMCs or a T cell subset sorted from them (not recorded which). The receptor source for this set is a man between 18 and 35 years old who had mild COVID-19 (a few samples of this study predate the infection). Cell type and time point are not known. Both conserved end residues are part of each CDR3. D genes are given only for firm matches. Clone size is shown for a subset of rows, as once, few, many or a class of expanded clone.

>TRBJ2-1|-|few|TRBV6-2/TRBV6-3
CASEDGGLLVF
TGTGCCAGCGAAGACGGGGGACTTTTGGTCTTC
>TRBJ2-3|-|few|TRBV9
CASSPPTRTDTQYF
TGTGCCAGCAGCCCCCCGACTAGGACAGATACGCAGTATTTT
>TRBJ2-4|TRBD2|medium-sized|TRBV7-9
CASSLVQRGKNIQYF
TGTGCCAGCAGCTTAGTGCAGCGGGGAAAAAACATTCAGTACTTC
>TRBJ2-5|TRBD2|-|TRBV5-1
CASSLGTSGYQETQYF
TGCGCCAGCAGCTTAGGGACTAGCGGCTACCAAGAGACCCAGTACTTC
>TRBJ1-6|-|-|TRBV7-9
CASSLEEGRTLHF
TGTGCCAGCAGCTTAGAGGAGGGTCGGACCCTCCACTTT
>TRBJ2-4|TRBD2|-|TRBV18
CASSPPGGAENIQYF
TGTGCCAGCTCACCACCGGGAGGGGCGGAAAACATTCAGTACTTC
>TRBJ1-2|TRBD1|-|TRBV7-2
CASSLVGTGGFGYTF
TGTGCCAGCAGCTTAGTAGGGACAGGGGGTTTTGGCTACACCTTC
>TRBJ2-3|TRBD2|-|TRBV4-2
CASSQTSGGVVDTQYF
TGTGCCAGCAGCCAAACTAGCGGGGGGGTTGTAGATACGCAGTATTTT
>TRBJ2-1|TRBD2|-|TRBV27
CASSRLAGGVYNEQFF
TGTGCCAGCAGTCGGCTTGCGGGGGGGGTATACAATGAGCAGTTCTTC
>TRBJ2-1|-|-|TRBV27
CASSFPGTSNEQFF
TGTGCCAGCAGTTTTCCAGGGACCTCCAATGAGCAGTTCTTC
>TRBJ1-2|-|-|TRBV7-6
CASSLDPGANYGYTF
TGTGCCAGCAGCTTAGACCCAGGAGCTAACTATGGCTACACCTTC
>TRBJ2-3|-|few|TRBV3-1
CASSQHDLKTQYF
TGTGCCAGCAGCCAACATGACCTGAAAACGCAGTATTTT
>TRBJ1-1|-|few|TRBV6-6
CASSYSSSGNAEAFF
TGTGCCAGCAGTTACTCGAGTAGTGGAAACGCTGAAGCTTTCTTT
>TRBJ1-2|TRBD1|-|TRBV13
CASSSPVGQANYGYTF
TGTGCAAGCAGCTCTCCCGTGGGACAGGCTAACTATGGCTACACCTTC
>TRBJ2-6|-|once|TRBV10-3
CAISEEDRGSGANVLTF
TGTGCCATCAGCGAAGAAGACAGAGGTTCTGGGGCCAACGTCCTGACTTTC
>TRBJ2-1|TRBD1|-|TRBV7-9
CASSPPGTGTNEQFF
TGTGCCAGCAGCCCCCCCGGGACAGGGACGAATGAGCAGTTCTTC
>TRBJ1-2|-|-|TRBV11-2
CASSWGGASYGYTF
TGTGCCAGCAGCTGGGGGGGTGCTAGTTATGGCTACACCTTC
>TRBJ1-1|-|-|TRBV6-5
CASSEYSGTEAFF
TGTGCCAGCAGTGAGTACAGTGGCACTGAAGCTTTCTTT
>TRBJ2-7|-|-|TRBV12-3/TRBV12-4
CASSLQGAFYEQYF
TGTGCCAGCAGTTTACAAGGGGCATTCTACGAGCAGTACTTC
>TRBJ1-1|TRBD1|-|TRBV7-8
CASSLITGGTEAFF
TGTGCCAGCAGCTTAATCACAGGGGGCACTGAAGCTTTCTTT
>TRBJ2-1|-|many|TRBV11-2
CASSLPGGTAQFF
TGTGCCAGCAGCCTCCCGGGAGGGACAGCGCAGTTCTTC
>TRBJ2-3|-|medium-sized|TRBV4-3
CASSQVGGPADTQYF
TGCGCCAGCAGCCAAGTGGGGGGCCCTGCAGATACGCAGTATTTT
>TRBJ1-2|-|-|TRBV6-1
CASSLDINYGYTF
TGTGCCAGCAGTTTAGACATAAACTATGGCTACACCTTC
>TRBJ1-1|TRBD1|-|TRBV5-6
CASRRQGRNTEAFF
TGTGCCAGCAGGCGACAGGGTCGAAACACTGAAGCTTTCTTT
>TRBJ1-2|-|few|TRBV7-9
CASSLGGGAAYGYTF
TGTGCCAGCAGCTTGGGGGGCGGGGCCGCCTATGGCTACACCTTC
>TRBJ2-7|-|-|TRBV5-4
CASSLGQVSSYEQYF
TGTGCCAGCAGCTTGGGACAGGTGAGCTCCTACGAGCAGTACTTC
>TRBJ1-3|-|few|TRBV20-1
CSAATSHWNTIYF
TGCAGTGCTGCGACCTCACATTGGAACACCATATATTTT
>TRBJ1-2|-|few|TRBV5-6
CASSLGQGYSNYGYTF
TGTGCCAGCAGCTTGGGGCAGGGATATTCTAACTATGGCTACACCTTC
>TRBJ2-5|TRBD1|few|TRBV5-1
CASSLGRGREETQYF
TGCGCCAGCAGCTTGGGCAGGGGGCGTGAAGAGACCCAGTACTTC
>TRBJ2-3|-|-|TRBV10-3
CAISEGPTVTDTQYF
TGTGCCATCAGTGAGGGACCGACGGTTACAGATACGCAGTATTTT
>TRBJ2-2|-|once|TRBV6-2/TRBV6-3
CASMEGDTGELFF
TGTGCCAGCATGGAGGGGGACACCGGGGAGCTGTTTTTT
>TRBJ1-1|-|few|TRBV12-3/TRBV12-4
CASSDNRAGNTEAFF
TGTGCCAGCAGTGATAACAGGGCAGGGAACACTGAAGCTTTCTTT
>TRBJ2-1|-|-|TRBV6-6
CASSYVGSNEQFF
TGTGCCAGCAGTTACGTCGGAAGCAATGAGCAGTTCTTC
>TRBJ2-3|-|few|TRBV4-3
CASSLRSRSDTQYF
TGCGCCAGCAGCCTTCGAAGTCGCTCAGATACGCAGTATTTT
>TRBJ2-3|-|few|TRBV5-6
CASSLPIFPDTQYF
TGTGCCAGCAGCTTGCCGATTTTTCCAGATACGCAGTATTTT
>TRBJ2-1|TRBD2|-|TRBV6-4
CASSDRLAGGVEQFF
TGTGCCAGCAGTGACCGACTAGCGGGGGGTGTTGAGCAGTTCTTC
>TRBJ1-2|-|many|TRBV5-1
CASSLGSLHTF
TGCGCCAGCAGCTTGGGCAGCCTACACACCTTC
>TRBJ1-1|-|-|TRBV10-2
CASRDRRNTEAFF
TGCGCCAGCAGAGACAGGCGGAACACTGAAGCTTTCTTT
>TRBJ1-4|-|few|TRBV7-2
CASSQQVFGNEKLFF
TGTGCCAGCAGCCAACAGGTTTTCGGTAATGAAAAACTGTTTTTT
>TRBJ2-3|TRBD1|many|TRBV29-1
CSVTHPDRGVTDTQYF
TGCAGCGTCACCCACCCTGACAGGGGGGTAACAGATACGCAGTATTTT
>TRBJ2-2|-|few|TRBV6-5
CASSYPPRELFF
TGTGCCAGCAGTTACCCCCCAAGGGAGCTGTTTTTT
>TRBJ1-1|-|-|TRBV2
CASNNYAEAFF
TGTGCCAGCAACAACTACGCTGAAGCTTTCTTT
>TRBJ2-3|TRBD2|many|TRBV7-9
CASSPWGGGTDTQYF
TGTGCCAGCAGCCCGTGGGGGGGAGGCACAGATACGCAGTATTTT
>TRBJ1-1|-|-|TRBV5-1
CASSLDTVGLQAFF
TGCGCCAGCAGCTTGGATACCGTGGGGCTCCAAGCTTTCTTT
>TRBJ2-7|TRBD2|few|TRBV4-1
CASSQETVASGLYEQYF
TGCGCCAGCAGCCAAGAAACAGTAGCTAGCGGCCTCTACGAGCAGTACTTC
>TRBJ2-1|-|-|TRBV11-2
CASSSPLNSYNEQFF
TGTGCCAGCAGCTCACCTCTAAATTCCTACAATGAGCAGTTCTTC
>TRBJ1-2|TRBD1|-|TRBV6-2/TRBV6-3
CASSLPGQGANYGYTF
TGTGCCAGCAGTCTCCCGGGACAGGGGGCGAACTATGGCTACACCTTC
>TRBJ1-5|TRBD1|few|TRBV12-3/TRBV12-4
CASTRGQGGQPQHF
TGTGCCAGCACTAGGGGACAGGGAGGTCAGCCCCAGCATTTT
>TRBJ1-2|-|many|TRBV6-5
CASSYSVRTGGYTF
TGTGCCAGCAGTTACTCCGTCAGGACGGGAGGCTACACCTTC
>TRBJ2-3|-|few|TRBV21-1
CASTRCWDCCTDTQYF
TGTGCCAGCACCCGATGTTGGGACTGTTGCACAGATACGCAGTATTTT
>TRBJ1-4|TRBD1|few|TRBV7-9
CASSFPRPGQGSTNEKLFF
TGTGCCAGCAGCTTCCCGAGGCCGGGACAGGGGTCAACTAATGAAAAACTGTTTTTT
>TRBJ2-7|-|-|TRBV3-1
CASSRWESYEQYF
TGTGCCAGCAGCAGGTGGGAATCCTACGAGCAGTACTTC